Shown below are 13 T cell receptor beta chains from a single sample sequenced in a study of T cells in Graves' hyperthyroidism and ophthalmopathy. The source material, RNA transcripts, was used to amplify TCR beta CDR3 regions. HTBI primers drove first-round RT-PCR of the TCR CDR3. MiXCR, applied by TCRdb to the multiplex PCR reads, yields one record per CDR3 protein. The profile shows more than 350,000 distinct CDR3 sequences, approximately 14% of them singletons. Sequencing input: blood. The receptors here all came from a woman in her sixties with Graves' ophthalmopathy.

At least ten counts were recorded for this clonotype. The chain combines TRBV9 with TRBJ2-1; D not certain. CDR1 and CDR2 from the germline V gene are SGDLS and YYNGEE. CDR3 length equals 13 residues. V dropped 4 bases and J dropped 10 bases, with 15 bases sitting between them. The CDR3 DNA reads TGTGCCAGCAGCATGTCCGGAGCCCACGAGCAGTTCTTC. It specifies CASSMSGAHEQFF. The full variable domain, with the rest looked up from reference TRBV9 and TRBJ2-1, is DSGVTQTPKHLITATGQRVTLRCSPRSGDLSVYWYQQSLDQGLQFLIQYYNGEERAKGNILERFSAQQFPDLHSELNLSSLELGDSALYFCASSMSGAHEQFFGPGTRLTVL.

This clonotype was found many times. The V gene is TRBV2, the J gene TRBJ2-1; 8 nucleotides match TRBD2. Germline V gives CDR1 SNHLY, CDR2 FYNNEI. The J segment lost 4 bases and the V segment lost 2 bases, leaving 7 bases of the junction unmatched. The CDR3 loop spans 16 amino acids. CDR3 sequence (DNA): TGTGCCAGCAGTGAAATAACTAGCGGAACGTACAATGAGCAGTTCTTC. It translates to CASSEITSGTYNEQFF.

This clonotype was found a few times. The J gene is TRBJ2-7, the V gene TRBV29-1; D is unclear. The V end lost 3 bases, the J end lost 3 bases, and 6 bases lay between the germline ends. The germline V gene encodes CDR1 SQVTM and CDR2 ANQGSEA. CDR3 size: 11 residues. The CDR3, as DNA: TGCAGCGTTGATGTAGACTACGAGCAGTACTTC. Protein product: CSVDVDYEQYF.

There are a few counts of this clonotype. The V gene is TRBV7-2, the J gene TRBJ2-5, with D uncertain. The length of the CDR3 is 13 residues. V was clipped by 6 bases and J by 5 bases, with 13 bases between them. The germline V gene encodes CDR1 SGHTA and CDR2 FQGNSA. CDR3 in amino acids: CASSTLGKETQYF. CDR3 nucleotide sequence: TGTGCCAGCAGTACCCTAGGGAAGGAGACCCAGTACTTC.

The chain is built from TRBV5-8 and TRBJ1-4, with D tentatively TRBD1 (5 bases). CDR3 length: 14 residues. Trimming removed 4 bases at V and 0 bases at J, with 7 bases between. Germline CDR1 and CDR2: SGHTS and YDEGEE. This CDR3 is CASSMGATNEKLFF. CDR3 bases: TGTGCCAGCAGCATGGGGGCAACTAATGAAAAACTGTTTTTT.

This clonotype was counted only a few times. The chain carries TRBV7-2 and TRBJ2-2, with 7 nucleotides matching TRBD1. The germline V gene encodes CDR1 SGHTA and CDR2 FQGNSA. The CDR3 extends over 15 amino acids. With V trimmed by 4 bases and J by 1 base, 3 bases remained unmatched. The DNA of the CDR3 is TGTGCCAGCAGCTCGACAGGGAGGAACACCGGGGAGCTGTTTTTT. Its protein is CASSSTGRNTGELFF.

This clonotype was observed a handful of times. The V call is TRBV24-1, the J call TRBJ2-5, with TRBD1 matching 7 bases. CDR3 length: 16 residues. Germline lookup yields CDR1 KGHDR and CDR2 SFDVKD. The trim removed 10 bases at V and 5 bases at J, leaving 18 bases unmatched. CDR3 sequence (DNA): TGTGCCACTTCACAGGGGCCGACCGATCATGTGGAGACCCAGTACTTC. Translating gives CATSQGPTDHVETQYF.

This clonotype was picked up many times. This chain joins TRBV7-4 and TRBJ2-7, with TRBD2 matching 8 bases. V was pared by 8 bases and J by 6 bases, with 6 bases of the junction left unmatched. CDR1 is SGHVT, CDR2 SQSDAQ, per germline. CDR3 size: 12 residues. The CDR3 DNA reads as TGTGCCAGCCGGCCCCGGGGGGGCGAGCAGTACTTC. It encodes CASRPRGGEQYF.

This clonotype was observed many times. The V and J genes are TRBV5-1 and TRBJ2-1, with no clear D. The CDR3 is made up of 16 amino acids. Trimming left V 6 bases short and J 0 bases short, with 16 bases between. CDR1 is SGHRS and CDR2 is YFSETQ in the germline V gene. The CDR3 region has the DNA TGCGCCAGCATGTATTGGACGGATAGCTCCTACAATGAGCAGTTCTTC. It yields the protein CASMYWTDSSYNEQFF.

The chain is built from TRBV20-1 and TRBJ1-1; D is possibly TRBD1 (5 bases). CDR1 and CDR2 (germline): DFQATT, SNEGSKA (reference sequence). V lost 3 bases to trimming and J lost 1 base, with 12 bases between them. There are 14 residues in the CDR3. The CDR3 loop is CSARTERANTEAFF. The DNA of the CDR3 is TGCAGTGCTAGGACAGAGCGGGCGAACACTGAAGCTTTCTTT.

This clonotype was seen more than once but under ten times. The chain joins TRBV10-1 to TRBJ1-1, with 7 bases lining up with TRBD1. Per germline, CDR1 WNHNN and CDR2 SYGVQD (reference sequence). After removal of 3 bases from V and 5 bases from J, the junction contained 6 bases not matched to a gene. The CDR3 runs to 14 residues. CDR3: CASSDNRGRTEAFF. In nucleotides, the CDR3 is TGCGCCAGCAGTGACAACAGGGGAAGGACTGAAGCTTTCTTT.

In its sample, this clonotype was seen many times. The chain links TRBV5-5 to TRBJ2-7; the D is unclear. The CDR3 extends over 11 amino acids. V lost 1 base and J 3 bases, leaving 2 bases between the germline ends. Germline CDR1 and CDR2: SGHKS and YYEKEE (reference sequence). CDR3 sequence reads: CASSLIYEQYF. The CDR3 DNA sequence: TGTGCCAGCAGCTTGATCTACGAGCAGTACTTC. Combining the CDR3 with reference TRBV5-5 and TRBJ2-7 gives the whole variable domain DAGVTQSPTHLIKTRGQQVTLRCSPISGHKSVSWYQQVLGQGPQFIFQYYEKEERGRGNFPDRFSARQFPNYSSELNVNALLLGDSALYLCASSLIYEQYFGPGTRLTVT.

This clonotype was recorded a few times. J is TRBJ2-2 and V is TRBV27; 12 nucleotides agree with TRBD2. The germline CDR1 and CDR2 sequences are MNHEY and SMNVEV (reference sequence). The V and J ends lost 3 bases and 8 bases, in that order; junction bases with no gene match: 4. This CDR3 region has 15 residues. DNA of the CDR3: TGTGCCAGCAGTTTCCGACTAGCGGGAGTGGGGGAGCTGTTTTTT. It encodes CASSFRLAGVGELFF.